These T cell receptor beta chains were read from a single sample in a study of cytomegalovirus exposure and HLA in healthy donors. Produced via immunoSEQ multiplex PCR; TCRdb's table is partial and in-frame only. This sample has approximately 93,000 clones, with 65% to 85% found just once. Material for sequencing was PBMCs. Receptors were obtained from a man aged 50 or older in good health and CMV-seronegative. The CDR3 runs from the conserved cysteine through the conserved F or W. The D gene is left open where the match is weak. Part of the rows lack a size; the others show once, few, many or a class for expanded clones.

abundance,v_gene,len,j_gene,d_gene,CDR3aa,CDR3nt
.,TRBV7-3,12,TRBJ2-2,.,CASSSRAGELFF,TGTGCCAGCAGCTCGAGGGCCGGGGAGCTGTTTTTT
.,TRBV15,14,TRBJ1-2,TRBD1,CATSRGGQGAGYTF,TGTGCCACCAGCAGAGGAGGACAGGGAGCTGGCTACACCTTC
.,TRBV7-2,17,TRBJ2-3,TRBD2,CASSIRSGRGGTDTQYF,TGTGCCAGCAGCATTCGTAGCGGGAGGGGTGGCACAGATACGCAGTATTTT
.,TRBV28,17,TRBJ1-5,.,CASSLGSGVWSNQPQHF,TGTGCCAGCAGCCTAGGGTCAGGGGTTTGGAGCAATCAGCCCCAGCATTTT
.,TRBV9,15,TRBJ2-2,TRBD1,CASSAGQLNTGELFF,TGTGCCAGCAGCGCGGGACAGCTAAACACCGGGGAGCTGTTTTTT
.,TRBV4-1,16,TRBJ2-2,.,CASSQGVAGQGGELFF,TGCGCCAGCAGCCAAGGAGTTGCTGGGCAGGGCGGGGAGCTGTTTTTT
.,TRBV4-3,16,TRBJ2-3,TRBD2,CASSHLLAEGEDTQYF,TGCGCCAGCAGCCATCTACTAGCGGAGGGGGAAGATACGCAGTATTTT
.,TRBV7-9,15,TRBJ1-5,TRBD1,CSSSSTGSGNQPQHF,TGTTCCAGCAGCTCGACAGGGAGCGGCAATCAGCCCCAGCATTTT
.,TRBV11-2,12,TRBJ1-2,.,CASSLFSMGYTF,TGTGCCAGCAGCTTATTTAGTATGGGCTACACCTTC
.,TRBV2,15,TRBJ1-6,.,CASSERRQDNSPLHF,TGTGCCAGCAGTGAACGGAGGCAGGATAATTCACCCCTCCACTTT
.,TRBV4-1,15,TRBJ1-1,TRBD1,CASSQEGQPNTEAFF,TGCGCCAGCAGCCAGGAGGGACAGCCGAACACTGAAGCTTTCTTT
.,TRBV5-4,17,TRBJ2-5,TRBD2,CASSLGLAGGVEETQYF,TGTGCCAGCAGCTTGGGTTTAGCGGGAGGGGTCGAAGAGACCCAGTACTTC
.,TRBV5-1,15,TRBJ2-5,TRBD2,CASSLGVAGEETQYF,TGCGCCAGCAGCTTGGGAGTAGCGGGGGAAGAGACCCAGTACTTC
.,TRBV5-1,14,TRBJ1-1,.,CASSFTGPNTEAFF,TGCGCCAGCAGCTTCACAGGCCCAAACACTGAAGCTTTCTTT
.,TRBV6-5,16,TRBJ2-7,.,CASSYSTGERSYEQYF,TGTGCCAGCAGTTACTCGACGGGGGAGCGCTCCTACGAGCAGTACTTC
.,TRBV7-9,14,TRBJ1-2,.,CASSFFEAGYGYTF,TGTGCCAGCAGCTTCTTTGAGGCCGGCTATGGCTACACCTTC
.,TRBV7-2,13,TRBJ1-2,.,CASSLGRGYGYTF,TGTGCCAGCAGCTTAGGTCGGGGCTATGGCTACACCTTC
.,TRBV2,13,TRBJ1-5,TRBD1,CASSLQGNQPQHF,TGTGCCAGCAGTCTACAGGGGAATCAGCCCCAGCATTTT
.,TRBV4-2,16,TRBJ1-5,TRBD1,CASSLADRGRMQPQHF,TGTGCCAGCAGCCTAGCGGACAGGGGGCGCATGCAGCCCCAGCATTTT
once,TRBV18,14,TRBJ1-5,.,CASSPGQGNQPQHF,TGTGCCAGCTCACCAGGTCAGGGGAATCAGCCCCAGCATTTT
.,TRBV7-6,19,TRBJ2-2,TRBD2,CASSRNGLAGGPGTGELFF,TGTGCCAGCAGCCGCAACGGACTAGCGGGAGGGCCGGGAACCGGGGAGCTGTTTTTT
.,TRBV30,17,TRBJ2-7,TRBD2,CAWSSSRGLAGTYEQYF,TGTGCCTGGAGTTCCAGTCGAGGACTAGCGGGGACCTACGAGCAGTACTTC
.,TRBV29-1,14,TRBJ1-1,TRBD1,CSVYTGTGLPEAFF,TGCAGCGTTTATACCGGGACAGGGTTACCTGAAGCTTTCTTT
once,TRBV29-1,13,TRBJ2-7,.,CSVEEDNDYEQYF,TGCAGCGTTGAAGAGGACAATGATTACGAGCAGTACTTC
.,TRBV5-8,16,TRBJ2-3,TRBD1,CASSPWDRGRTDTQYF,TGTGCCAGCAGCCCTTGGGACAGGGGGCGAACAGATACGCAGTATTTT
.,TRBV15,18,TRBJ2-6,TRBD1,CATSRAGTGGAGANVLTF,TGTGCCACCAGCAGGGCGGGGACAGGGGGCGCTGGGGCCAACGTCCTGACTTTC
.,TRBV7-2,13,TRBJ2-1,.,CASSLKDGGEQFF,TGTGCCAGCAGCTTAAAAGACGGGGGTGAGCAGTTCTTC
.,TRBV5-6,14,TRBJ1-1,.,CASSSVGENTEAFF,TGTGCCAGCAGCTCTGTCGGGGAGAACACTGAAGCTTTCTTT
.,TRBV9,14,TRBJ1-4,.,CASSTSGSNEKLFF,TGTGCCAGCAGCACATCCGGGTCTAATGAAAAACTGTTTTTT
.,TRBV29-1,13,TRBJ1-5,.,CSAANEVNQPQHF,TGCAGCGCTGCGAACGAGGTCAATCAGCCCCAGCATTTT
.,TRBV9,15,TRBJ2-5,TRBD2,CASSGWTSGKETQYF,TGTGCCAGCAGCGGGTGGACTAGCGGGAAGGAGACCCAGTACTTC
.,TRBV6-7,18,TRBJ2-1,.,CASSYSKRRHGGGNEQFF,TGTGCCAGCAGTTACTCGAAAAGGAGACACGGGGGAGGCAATGAGCAGTTCTTC
.,TRBV7-3,16,TRBJ2-2,TRBD2,CASRPSGNVNTGELFF,TGTGCCAGCCGGCCGAGCGGGAACGTGAACACCGGGGAGCTGTTTTTT
.,TRBV11-3,14,TRBJ2-2,.,CASSLAGGAGELFF,TGTGCCAGCAGCTTAGCTGGCGGCGCCGGGGAGCTGTTTTTT
few,TRBV5-5,15,TRBJ1-3,.,CASSFGVGTGNTIYF,TGTGCCAGCAGCTTCGGGGTAGGCACGGGAAACACCATATATTTT
.,TRBV4-2,14,TRBJ1-3,.,CASSLQGVGNTIYF,TGTGCCAGCAGCCTACAGGGAGTTGGAAACACCATATATTTT
.,TRBV4-3,17,TRBJ2-2,TRBD2,CASSPSPSGKGTGELFF,TGCGCCAGCAGCCCCTCCCCCAGCGGGAAGGGGACCGGGGAGCTGTTTTTT
.,TRBV10-3,15,TRBJ2-3,TRBD1,CAIRDRGRGTDTQYF,TGTGCCATCAGGGACAGGGGACGAGGAACAGATACGCAGTATTTT
many,TRBV6-6,14,TRBJ2-7,.,CASSYSGRGSEQYF,TGTGCCAGCAGTTACTCGGGAAGGGGAAGCGAGCAGTACTTC
.,TRBV10-3,18,TRBJ2-1,.,CAISGSGTGDRSYNEQFF,TGTGCCATCAGTGGATCCGGGACGGGAGATCGATCCTACAATGAGCAGTTCTTC
once,TRBV5-1,15,TRBJ2-2,TRBD2,CASSLAASGSGELFF,TGCGCCAGCAGCTTGGCCGCTAGCGGCTCCGGGGAGCTGTTTTTT
.,TRBV6-4,13,TRBJ2-3,.,CASSDSRQDTQYF,TGTGCCAGCAGTGACTCGAGACAGGATACGCAGTATTTT
.,TRBV5-1,16,TRBJ2-5,.,CASSLQSGGGEETQYF,TGCGCCAGCAGCCTCCAGAGTGGTGGCGGGGAAGAGACCCAGTACTTC
.,TRBV11-3,14,TRBJ2-1,TRBD2,CASSPSGLANEQFF,TGTGCCAGCAGCCCCTCGGGACTAGCGAATGAGCAGTTCTTC
.,TRBV10-3,13,TRBJ2-1,.,CAISEDAGYEQFF,TGTGCCATCAGTGAGGACGCAGGCTATGAGCAGTTCTTC
.,TRBV19,15,TRBJ2-1,.,CASSRSSGDYNEQFF,TGTGCCAGTAGTAGAAGTAGCGGTGACTACAATGAGCAGTTCTTC
.,TRBV6-1,16,TRBJ2-3,.,CASSADWSISRRTQYF,TGTGCCAGCAGTGCTGACTGGTCTATTTCCCGCCGTACGCAGTATTTT
.,TRBV29-1,15,TRBJ2-3,TRBD2,CSVGGLAGLQGTQYF,TGCAGCGTGGGGGGACTAGCTGGGCTTCAAGGTACGCAGTATTTT
few,TRBV5-4,15,TRBJ2-1,TRBD2,CASSPAGGSYNEQFF,TGTGCCAGCAGCCCAGCGGGGGGCAGTTACAATGAGCAGTTCTTC